This record covers a single T cell receptor beta chain. This sample was taken from a study of blood T cell repertoires in COVID-19. Study as a whole: Samples came from the United States, Italy and Spain, spanning acute and convalescent COVID-19.

Generated by immunoSEQ multiplex PCR, the TCRdb table keeps only in-frame clones and is missing some. The table includes roughly 100,000 clones, around 87% detected once. The CDR3 runs to 13 residues. The germline V and J ends were trimmed by 10 bases and 5 bases, with 17 bases remaining between them. CDR1 is ENHRY, CDR2 SYGVKD, per germline. The chain has TRBV10-3 and TRBJ1-1; D is possibly TRBD1 (5 bases). The sample consisted of peripheral blood. The TCR comes from a man aged 50 or older with active or convalescent COVID-19. This chain's CDR3 is CASKVPGQTEAFF. The CDR3 DNA sequence: TGTGCCAGCAAGGTTCCAGGGCAAACTGAAGCTTTCTTT.